This TCR beta chain was captured by sequencing in a study of cytomegalovirus exposure and HLA in healthy donors. General study findings and limits: Using the classifier, cytomegalovirus status was reportedly diagnosed with high specificity and sensitivity. Several of the most significant clusters appeared, in a later analysis, to be linked to common viral pathogens. Many donors shared some public TCRs, even though most TCR sequences were rare.

Trimming removed 1 base from V and 5 bases from J; junction bases left unmatched: 8. Germline CDR1 is KGHSH and CDR2 is LQKENI. This CDR3 is 15 amino acids long. Of note for this clone: Its antigen remains unidentified.

The primer mix had 60 Vbeta and 13 Jbeta primers. TCRdb's table, derived via immunoSEQ multiplex PCR, lists solely in-frame clones and lacks some. The sample carries about 180,000 clones, around 79% recorded once. Sequenced: PBMCs. This TCR was recovered from a female donor in good health and CMV-seronegative. The genes are TRBV18 and TRBJ2-7, with 7 bases that match TRBD1. The CDR3 DNA reads as TGTGCCAGCTCACCACGGGGACAGACTTTCAACGAGCAGTACTTC. It codes for CASSPRGQTFNEQYF.